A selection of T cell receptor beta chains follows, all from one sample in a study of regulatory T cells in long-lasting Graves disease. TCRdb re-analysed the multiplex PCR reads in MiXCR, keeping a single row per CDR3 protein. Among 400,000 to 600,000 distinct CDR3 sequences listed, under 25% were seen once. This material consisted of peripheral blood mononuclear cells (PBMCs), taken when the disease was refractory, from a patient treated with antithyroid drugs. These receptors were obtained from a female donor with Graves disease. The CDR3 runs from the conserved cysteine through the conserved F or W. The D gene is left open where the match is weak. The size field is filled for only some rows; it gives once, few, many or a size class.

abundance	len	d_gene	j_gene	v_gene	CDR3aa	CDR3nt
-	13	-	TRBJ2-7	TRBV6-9	CASSSLRVTEQYF	TGTGCCAGCAGTTCCCTAAGGGTGACCGAGCAGTACTTC
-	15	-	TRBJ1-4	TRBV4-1	CASSQVPTGPEKLFF	TGCGCCAGCAGCCAAGTTCCGACAGGCCCGGAAAAACTGTTTTTT
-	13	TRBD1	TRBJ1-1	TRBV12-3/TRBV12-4	CASSSFRGTEAFF	TGTGCCAGCAGTTCGTTCAGGGGGACTGAAGCTTTCTTT
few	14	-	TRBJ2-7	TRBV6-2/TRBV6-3	CASSYSSATYEQYF	TGTGCCAGCAGTTACTCGTCGGCCACCTACGAGCAGTACTTC
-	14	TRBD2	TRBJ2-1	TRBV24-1	CATSDFFAGGRQFF	TGTGCCACCAGTGATTTCTTCGCGGGAGGGCGGCAGTTCTTC
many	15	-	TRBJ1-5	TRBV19	CASRTGRWGNQPQHF	TGTGCCAGTCGTACAGGGAGGTGGGGCAATCAGCCCCAGCATTTT
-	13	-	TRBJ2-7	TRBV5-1	CASSSSPRYGQYF	TGTGCCAGCAGTTCCAGCCCTAGGTACGGGCAGTACTTC
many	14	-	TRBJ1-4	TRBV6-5	CASSYGGDREKLFF	TGTGCCAGCAGTTACGGGGGGGACCGTGAAAAACTGTTTTTT
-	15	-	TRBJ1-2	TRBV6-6	CASSYSARGNYGYTF	TGTGCCAGCAGTTACTCGGCCAGGGGCAACTATGGCTACACCTTC
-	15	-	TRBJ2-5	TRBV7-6	CASRLDRGLNETQYF	TGTGCCAGCAGATTAGACCGGGGCCTGAATGAGACCCAGTACTTC
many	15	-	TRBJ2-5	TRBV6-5	CASSYSMPRTETQYF	TGTGCCAGCAGTTACTCGATGCCCCGAACAGAGACCCAGTACTTC
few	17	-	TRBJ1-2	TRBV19	CASNELGLSDSNYGYTF	TGTGCCAGTAACGAACTCGGCCTTTCTGATTCAAACTATGGCTACACCTTC
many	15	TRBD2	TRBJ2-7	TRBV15	CATSSEGTSGVVQYF	TGTGCCACCAGCAGCGAGGGAACTAGCGGGGTTGTGCAGTACTTC
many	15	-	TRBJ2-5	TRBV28	CASSLGAGSQETQYF	TGTGCCAGCAGTTTAGGGGCAGGGTCACAAGAGACCCAGTACTTC
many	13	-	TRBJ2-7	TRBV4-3	CASSQDLVYEQYF	TGCGCCAGCAGCCAAGATTTGGTCTACGAGCAGTACTTC
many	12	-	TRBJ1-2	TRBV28	CASGEAPYGYTF	TGTGCCAGCGGAGAGGCACCGTATGGCTACACCTTC
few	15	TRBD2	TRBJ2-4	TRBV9	CASSVGAGGRNIQYF	TGTGCCAGCAGCGTAGGGGCGGGAGGACGGAACATTCAGTACTTC
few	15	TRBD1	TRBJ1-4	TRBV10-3	CAISVSGTGGEKLFF	TGTGCCATCAGTGTCTCCGGGACAGGGGGGGAAAAACTGTTTTTT
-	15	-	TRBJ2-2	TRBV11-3	CAGSFADSLTGELFF	TGTGCCGGCAGCTTCGCGGACAGTCTCACCGGGGAGCTGTTTTTT
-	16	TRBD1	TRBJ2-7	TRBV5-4	CASSRIPGQGPYEQYF	TGTGCCAGCAGTCGAATCCCGGGACAGGGCCCCTACGAGCAGTACTTC
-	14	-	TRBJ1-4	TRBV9	CASSLAGVNEKLFF	TGTGCCAGCAGCCTAGCGGGGGTTAATGAAAAACTGTTTTTT
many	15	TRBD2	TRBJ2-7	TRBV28	CASGTSGGSSYEQYF	TGTGCGAGCGGGACTAGCGGGGGGTCCTCCTACGAGCAGTACTTC
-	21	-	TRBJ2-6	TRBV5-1	CASRKTGFESGRVSGANVLTF	TGCGCCAGCAGGAAGACAGGGTTTGAGAGCGGGAGAGTCTCCGGGGCCAACGTCCTGACTTTC
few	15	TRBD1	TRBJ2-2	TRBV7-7	CASSLGTGDPGELFF	TGTGCTAGCAGCTTAGGGACAGGGGACCCCGGGGAGCTGTTTTTT
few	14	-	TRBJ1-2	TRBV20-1	CSARDRGRLYGYTF	TGCAGTGCTAGAGATCGGGGACGGCTATATGGCTACACCTTC
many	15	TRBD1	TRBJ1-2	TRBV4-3	CASSQTGTGNYGYTF	TGCGCCAGCAGCCAGACCGGGACAGGGAACTATGGCTACACCTTC
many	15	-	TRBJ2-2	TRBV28	CASSLVASMTGELFF	TGTGCCAGCAGTTTAGTGGCTAGTATGACCGGGGAGCTGTTTTTT
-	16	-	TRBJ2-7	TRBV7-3	CASSLAGGTVLHEQYF	TGTGCCAGCAGCTTAGCCGGAGGGACAGTACTGCACGAGCAGTACTTC
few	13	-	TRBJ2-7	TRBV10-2	CASSEGLYDEQYF	TGCGCCAGCAGTGAGGGTCTGTATGACGAGCAGTACTTC
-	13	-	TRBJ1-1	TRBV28	CASIGLLGNEAFF	TGTGCCAGCATCGGCCTATTGGGGAACGAAGCTTTCTTT
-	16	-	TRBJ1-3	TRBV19	CASSAEGGYSGNTIYF	TGTGCCAGTAGTGCGGAGGGGGGGTACTCTGGAAACACCATATATTTT
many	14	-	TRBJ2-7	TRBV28	CASRRLSSSYEQYF	TGTGCCAGCAGGCGCCTGTCTAGCTCCTACGAGCAGTACTTC
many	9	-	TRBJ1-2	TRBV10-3	CAITPGYTF	TGTGCCATCACCCCCGGCTACACCTTC
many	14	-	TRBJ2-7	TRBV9	CASSVGLGSYEQYF	TGTGCCAGCAGCGTCGGACTGGGCTCCTACGAGCAGTACTTC
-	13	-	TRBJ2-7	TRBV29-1	CSVEGGISYEQYF	TGCAGCGTTGAAGGGGGCATCTCCTACGAGCAGTACTTC
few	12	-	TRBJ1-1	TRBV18	CASSHAGGEAFF	TGTGCCAGCTCACACGCGGGGGGTGAAGCTTTCTTT
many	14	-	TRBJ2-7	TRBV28	CASREGYPPTEQYF	TGTGCCAGCAGGGAGGGCTACCCCCCGACCGAGCAGTACTTC
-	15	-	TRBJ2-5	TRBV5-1	CASSLEAGGQETQYF	TGCGCCAGCAGCTTGGAAGCAGGGGGGCAAGAGACCCAGTACTTC
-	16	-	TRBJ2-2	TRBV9	CASSVAAATNIGELFF	TGTGCCAGCAGCGTAGCGGCAGCCACGAACATCGGGGAGCTGTTTTTT
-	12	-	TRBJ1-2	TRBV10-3	CAITGTREGYTF	TGTGCCATCACCGGGACACGAGAAGGCTACACCTTC
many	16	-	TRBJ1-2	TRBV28	CASIGDGLDTNYGYTF	TGTGCCAGCATTGGGGACGGCCTCGATACTAACTATGGCTACACCTTC
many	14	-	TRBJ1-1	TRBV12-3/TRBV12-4	CAGGASSGNTEAFF	TGTGCCGGGGGGGCCTCCTCGGGGAACACTGAAGCTTTCTTT
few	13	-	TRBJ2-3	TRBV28	CASSYREGFGQYF	TGTGCCAGCAGTTACAGGGAAGGCTTTGGGCAGTATTTT
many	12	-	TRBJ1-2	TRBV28	CASSFSNYGYTF	TGTGCCAGCAGCTTCAGCAACTATGGCTACACCTTC
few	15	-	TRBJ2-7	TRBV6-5	CASSYAGKTSYEQYF	TGTGCCAGCAGTTACGCCGGAAAAACCTCCTACGAGCAGTACTTC
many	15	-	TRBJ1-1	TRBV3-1	CASSHPGAPNTEAFF	TGTGCCAGCAGCCACCCAGGGGCTCCCAACACTGAAGCTTTCTTT
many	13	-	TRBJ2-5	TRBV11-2	CASSSRPKETQYF	TGTGCCAGCAGCTCACGGCCTAAAGAGACCCAGTACTTC
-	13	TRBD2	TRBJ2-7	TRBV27	CASAPGLAGEQYF	TGTGCCTCTGCCCCCGGACTAGCGGGGGAGCAGTACTTC
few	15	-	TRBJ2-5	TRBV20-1	CSARDPAGAQETQYF	TGCAGTGCTAGAGATCCTGCGGGGGCTCAAGAGACCCAGTACTTC
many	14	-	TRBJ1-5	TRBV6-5	CASSYSGGDQPQHF	TGTGCCAGCAGTTACTCGGGGGGGGATCAGCCCCAGCATTTT
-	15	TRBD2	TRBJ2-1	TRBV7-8	CASSPGTSGKHEQFF	TGTGCCAGCAGCCCCGGGACTAGCGGGAAGCATGAGCAGTTCTTC
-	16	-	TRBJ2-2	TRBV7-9	CASSYLQAANTGELFF	TGTGCCAGCAGCTACCTCCAGGCCGCGAACACCGGGGAGCTGTTTTTT
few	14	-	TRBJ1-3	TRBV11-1	CASSFGTSGNTIYF	TGTGCCAGCAGCTTTGGGACCTCTGGAAACACCATATATTTT
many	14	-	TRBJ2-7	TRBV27	CASSPLDTNYEQYF	TGTGCCAGCAGTCCCCTGGACACAAACTACGAGCAGTACTTC
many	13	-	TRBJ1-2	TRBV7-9	CASSFIMGDGYTF	TGTGCCAGCAGCTTTATAATGGGCGATGGCTACACCTTC
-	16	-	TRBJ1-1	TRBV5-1	CASSGVMAQGNTEAFF	TGCGCCAGCAGCGGGGTAATGGCGCAGGGGAACACTGAAGCTTTCTTT
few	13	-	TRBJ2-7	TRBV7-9	CASSLTRWSEQYF	TGTGCCAGCAGCTTGACTAGGTGGTCCGAGCAGTACTTC
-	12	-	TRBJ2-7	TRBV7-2	CASSLGSLEQYF	TGTGCCAGCAGCTTAGGCTCCCTCGAGCAGTACTTC
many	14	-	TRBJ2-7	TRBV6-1	CASSEAGTGTEQYF	TGTGCCAGCAGTGAAGCGGGCACCGGGACTGAGCAGTACTTC